This T cell receptor beta chain was profiled in a study of cytomegalovirus exposure and HLA in healthy donors. Study-level points and caveats: Follow-up analysis later connected one missense variant in DCLRE1C with trimming of TCR beta V- and J-genes.

The donors gave bone marrow, and they were healthy. Use of 60 Vbeta and 13 Jbeta primers characterized the PCR. TCRdb keeps only in-frame clones here, not all; method: immunoSEQ multiplex PCR. This sample has under 200,000 clones, with roughly 77% found just once. Germline V gene sequence: CDR1 MGHRA, CDR2 YSYEKL. Trimming removed 1 base from V and 3 bases from J, with 13 bases in between. This CDR3 comprises 16 residues. As for this clone: Its cognate antigen is unknown.

The source material was PBMCs. The chain combines TRBV4-1 with TRBJ2-1, with D possibly being TRBD2 (6 bases). The source of this sequence is a male donor in good health and CMV-seronegative. CDR3 sequence (DNA): TGCGCCAGCAGCCAAGCTGGTCTAGCGAACTACAATGAGCAGTTCTTC. The encoded protein is CASSQAGLANYNEQFF.